The rows below give T cell receptor beta chains drawn from one sample of a study of T cells expressing NK-cell markers. From the 5' RACE reads, TCRdb lists one entry per CDR3 protein and no DNA. The table counts some 190,000 distinct CDR3 sequences; around 20% lies in the top ten. Source material: blood T cells: a sorted CD56 or NKG2C T cell subset, CD4+ or CD8+ T cells, or bulk PBMC T cells (not recorded which). The receptors were sampled from a man aged 18-75 years in good health. The CDR3 runs from the conserved cysteine through the conserved F or W.

v_gene	j_gene	CDR3aa
TRBV27	TRBJ2-7	CASKIKWLSSYEQYF
TRBV2	TRBJ2-3	CASSEWSGRSTDTQYF
TRBV28	TRBJ1-1	CASREEDILNTEAFF
TRBV2	TRBJ2-3	CASLPSGGADTQYF
TRBV2	TRBJ2-5	CASSETPGILETQYF
TRBV6-1	TRBJ2-7	CASHTRDGNYYEQYF
TRBV6-2/TRBV6-3	TRBJ2-7	CASSHLAGYEQYF
TRBV4-1	TRBJ2-2	CASSHRGLETGELFF
TRBV4-1	TRBJ2-1	CASSRNHLQENRYNEQFF
TRBV12-3/TRBV12-4	TRBJ1-5	CASSLKGYSNQPQHF
TRBV2	TRBJ2-7	CASTEGPLTTYEQYF
TRBV20-1	TRBJ2-1	CSASAGLSSYNEQFF
TRBV7-9	TRBJ2-7	CASTQRQGTPAEQYF
TRBV6-2/TRBV6-3	TRBJ2-3	CASSYSIMSTDTQYF
TRBV5-1	TRBJ1-6	CASSLVSAGRHSPLHF
TRBV11-2	TRBJ2-3	CASSLEFQITDTQYF
TRBV6-5	TRBJ2-1	CASSTTYNEQFF
TRBV5-5	TRBJ1-4	CASSPTGQFNEKLFF
TRBV5-1	TRBJ2-2	CASSFIIQDTGELFF
TRBV9	TRBJ2-1	CASSVGQTQFF
TRBV11-1	TRBJ2-1	CASSLVSANEQFF
TRBV7-2	TRBJ2-3	CASSLTGTATQYF
TRBV5-1	TRBJ2-6	CASSKGPGSSGANVLTF
TRBV27	TRBJ2-6	CATGVSGANVLTF
TRBV6-1	TRBJ2-5	CASSVSGGALETQYF
TRBV27	TRBJ2-6	CASSLMPPSTGGANVLTF
TRBV12-3/TRBV12-4	TRBJ2-1	CASSLTVDEQFF
TRBV9	TRBJ2-1	CASSVVSRSSYNEQFF
TRBV4-2	TRBJ2-1	CASSQKGGAGNEQFF
TRBV27	TRBJ2-7	CASSPFTGDLYEQYF
TRBV3-1	TRBJ2-6	CASSLGTAAGANVLTF
TRBV27	TRBJ1-2	CASKINRGGYGYTF
TRBV12-3/TRBV12-4	TRBJ1-3	CASSLRRDSGNTIYF
TRBV11-3	TRBJ2-1	CASSLEGYDNEQFF
TRBV25-1	TRBJ2-2	CASSEKGFDTGELFF
TRBV6-1	TRBJ1-1	CASSEAGTGNTEAFF
TRBV29-1	TRBJ2-4	CSVEGSGAKNIQYF
TRBV7-2	TRBJ2-3	CASSLGQIHRADTQYF
TRBV20-1	TRBJ1-1	CSSSREADYPEAFF
TRBV7-9	TRBJ2-7	CASSWDQWWEQYF
TRBV3-1	TRBJ2-6	CASSQDRGGLAGANVLTF
TRBV4-1	TRBJ1-5	CASSQAEGDQPQHF
TRBV19	TRBJ1-2	CASMEGSDGYTF
TRBV12-3/TRBV12-4	TRBJ2-3	CASSPSGVGTQYF
TRBV29-1	TRBJ1-1	CSVEGEGANTEAFF
TRBV7-9	TRBJ2-7	CASSGGGGVSSYEQYF
TRBV6-5	TRBJ2-1	CASSYSQGFSYNEQFF
TRBV6-5	TRBJ1-4	CASSYFGTTNEKLFF